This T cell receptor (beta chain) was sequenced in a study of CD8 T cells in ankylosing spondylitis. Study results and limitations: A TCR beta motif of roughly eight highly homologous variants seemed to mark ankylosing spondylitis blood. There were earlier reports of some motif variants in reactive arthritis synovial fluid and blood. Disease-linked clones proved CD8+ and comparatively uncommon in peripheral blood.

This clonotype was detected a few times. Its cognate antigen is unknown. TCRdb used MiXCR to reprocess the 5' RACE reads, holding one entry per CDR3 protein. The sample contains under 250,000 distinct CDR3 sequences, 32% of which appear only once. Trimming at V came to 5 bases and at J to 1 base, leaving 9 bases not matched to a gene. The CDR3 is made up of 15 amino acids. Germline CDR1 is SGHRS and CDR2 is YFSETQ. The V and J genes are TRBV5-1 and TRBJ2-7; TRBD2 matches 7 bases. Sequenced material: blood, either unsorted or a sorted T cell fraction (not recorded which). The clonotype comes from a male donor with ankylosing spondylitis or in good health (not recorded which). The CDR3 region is CASRASGNPSYEQYF. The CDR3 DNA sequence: TGCGCCAGCAGGGCGAGCGGGAATCCATCCTACGAGCAGTACTTC.